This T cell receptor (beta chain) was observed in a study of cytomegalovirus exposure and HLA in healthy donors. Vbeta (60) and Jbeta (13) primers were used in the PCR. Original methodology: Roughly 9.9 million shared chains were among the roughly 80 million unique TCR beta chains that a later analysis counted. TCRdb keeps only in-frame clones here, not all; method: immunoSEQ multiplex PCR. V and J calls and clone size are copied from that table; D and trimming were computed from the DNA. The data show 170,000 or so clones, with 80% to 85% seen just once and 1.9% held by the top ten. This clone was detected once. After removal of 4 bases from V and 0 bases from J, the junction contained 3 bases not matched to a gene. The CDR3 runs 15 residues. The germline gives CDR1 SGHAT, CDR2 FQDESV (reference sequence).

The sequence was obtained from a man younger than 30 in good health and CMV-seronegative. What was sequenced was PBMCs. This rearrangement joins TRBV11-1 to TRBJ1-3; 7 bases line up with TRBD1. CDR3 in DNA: TGTGCCAGCAGCTCTGGGACAGCCTCTGGAAACACCATATATTTT. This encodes CASSSGTASGNTIYF.